Reported below is one T cell receptor (beta chain). The antigen remains unidentified. This record belongs to a study of monozygotic twins with inflammatory bowel disease. One entry per CDR3 protein, without DNA, is what TCRdb gives after re-calling the 5' RACE reads. The listing contains around 400,000 distinct CDR3 sequences. Study-level findings and limits: There was no support for any single strong signal or clonotype associated with IBD.

Sequencing used blood. The sequence derives from a human donor with ulcerative colitis or Crohn's disease, or a healthy co-twin of an affected twin (not recorded which).

CDR3 residues: CASSEQGRRHNEQFF. V and J are TRBV2 and TRBJ2-1; lacking DNA, the TRBD1 call made by TCRdb goes unchecked. Germline V gives CDR1 SNHLY, CDR2 FYNNEI. The CDR3 spans 15 residues.